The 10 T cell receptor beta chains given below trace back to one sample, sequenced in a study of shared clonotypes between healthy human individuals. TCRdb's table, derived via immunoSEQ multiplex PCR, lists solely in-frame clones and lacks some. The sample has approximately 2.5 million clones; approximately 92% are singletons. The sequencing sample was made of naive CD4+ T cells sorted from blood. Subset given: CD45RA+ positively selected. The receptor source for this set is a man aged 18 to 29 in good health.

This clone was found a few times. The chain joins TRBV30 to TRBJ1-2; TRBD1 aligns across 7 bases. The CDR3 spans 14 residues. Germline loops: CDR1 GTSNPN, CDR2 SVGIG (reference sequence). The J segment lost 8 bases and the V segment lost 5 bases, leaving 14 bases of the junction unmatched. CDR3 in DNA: TGTGCCTGGGGAGAACAGGGGATGGGGCAAGGCTACACCTTC. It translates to CAWGEQGMGQGYTF.

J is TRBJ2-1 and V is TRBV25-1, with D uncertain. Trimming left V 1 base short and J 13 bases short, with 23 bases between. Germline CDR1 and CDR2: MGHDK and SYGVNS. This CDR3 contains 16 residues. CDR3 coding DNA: TGTGCCAGCAGTGAATCAGACTTTGGGCCCGAGGCCTCCCAGTTCTTC. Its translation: CASSESDFGPEASQFF.

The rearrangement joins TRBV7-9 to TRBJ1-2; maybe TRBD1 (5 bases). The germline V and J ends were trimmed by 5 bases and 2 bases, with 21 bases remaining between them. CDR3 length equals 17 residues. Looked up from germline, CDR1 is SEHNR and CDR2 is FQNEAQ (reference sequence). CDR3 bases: TGTGCCAGCAGCGTTTGGTTTAGTCAGGGAACAAACTATGGCTACACCTTC. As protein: CASSVWFSQGTNYGYTF.

CDR3 protein: CASRGGGGTFSYEQYF. CDR3 nucleotides: TGTGCCAGCAGAGGGGGGGGCGGGACGTTCTCCTACGAGCAGTACTTC. The V gene is TRBV7-2, the J gene TRBJ2-7; D perhaps matches TRBD2 (7 bases). The CDR3 consists of 16 residues. The ends were cut back, 6 bases at V and 0 bases at J, with 18 bases in the middle. Germline values: CDR1 SGHTA, CDR2 FQGNSA.

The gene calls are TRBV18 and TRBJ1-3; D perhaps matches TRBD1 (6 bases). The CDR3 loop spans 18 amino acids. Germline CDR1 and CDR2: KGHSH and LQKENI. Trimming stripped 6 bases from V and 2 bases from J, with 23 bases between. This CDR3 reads CASSILPISAGAGNTIYF. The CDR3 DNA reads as TGTGCCAGCTCTATCCTCCCCATATCGGCAGGGGCTGGAAACACCATATATTTT.

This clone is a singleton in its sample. The DNA for the CDR3 is TGTGCCAGCAGCCCGGGGAGACTAGCGGGGCTATACGAGCAGTACTTC. This gives the protein CASSPGRLAGLYEQYF. This sequence joins TRBV7-6 and TRBJ2-7, with TRBD2 matching 11 bases. The V segment lost 5 bases and the J segment 4 bases; nucleotides outside the gene matches: 10. Germline V gene lookup returns CDR1 SGHVS and CDR2 FNYEAQ. There are 16 residues in the CDR3.

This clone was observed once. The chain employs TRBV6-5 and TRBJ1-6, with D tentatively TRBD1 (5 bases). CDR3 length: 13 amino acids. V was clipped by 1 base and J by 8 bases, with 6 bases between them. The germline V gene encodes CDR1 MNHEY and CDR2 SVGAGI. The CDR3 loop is CASSYFRDSPLHF. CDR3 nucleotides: TGTGCCAGCAGTTACTTCAGGGATTCACCCCTCCACTTT.

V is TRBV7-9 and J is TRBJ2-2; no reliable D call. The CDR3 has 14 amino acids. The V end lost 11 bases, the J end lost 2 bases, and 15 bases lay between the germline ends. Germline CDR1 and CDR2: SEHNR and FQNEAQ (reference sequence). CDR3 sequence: CACVETRNTGELFF. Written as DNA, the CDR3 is TGTGCCTGCGTTGAGACAAGAAACACCGGGGAGCTGTTTTTT.

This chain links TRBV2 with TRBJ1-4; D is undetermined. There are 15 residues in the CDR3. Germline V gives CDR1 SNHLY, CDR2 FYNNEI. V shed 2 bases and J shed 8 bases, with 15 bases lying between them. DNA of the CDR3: TGTGCCAGCAGTGAACATCAGGTCCGGAAGGAAAAACTGTTTTTT. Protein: CASSEHQVRKEKLFF.

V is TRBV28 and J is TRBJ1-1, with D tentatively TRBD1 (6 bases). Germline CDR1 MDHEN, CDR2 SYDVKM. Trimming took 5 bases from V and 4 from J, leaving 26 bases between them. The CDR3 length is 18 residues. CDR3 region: CASSASPGAAGRSTEAFF. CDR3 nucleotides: TGTGCCAGCAGTGCTAGTCCAGGGGCAGCCGGTCGGAGCACTGAAGCTTTCTTT.